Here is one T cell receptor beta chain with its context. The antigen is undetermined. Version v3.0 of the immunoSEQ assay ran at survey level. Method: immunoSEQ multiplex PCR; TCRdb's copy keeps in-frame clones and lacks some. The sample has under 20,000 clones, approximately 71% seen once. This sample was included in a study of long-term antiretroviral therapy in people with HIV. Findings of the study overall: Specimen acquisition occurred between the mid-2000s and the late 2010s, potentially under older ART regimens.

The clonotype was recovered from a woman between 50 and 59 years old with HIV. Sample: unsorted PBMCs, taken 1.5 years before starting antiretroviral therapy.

This chain's CDR3 is CAWARQGLSTDTQYF. The CDR3 bases are TGTGCCTGGGCCAGACAGGGCCTGAGCACAGATACGCAGTATTTT. This sequence joins TRBV30 and TRBJ2-3; TRBD1 aligns across 7 bases. The CDR3 loop spans 15 amino acids. Germline CDR1 GTSNPN, CDR2 SVGIG (reference sequence). After removal of 5 bases from V and 0 bases from J, the junction contained 8 bases not matched to a gene. Based on the CDR3 plus reference TRBV30 and TRBJ2-3, the full variable domain is SQTIHQWPATLVQPVGSPLSLECTVEGTSNPNLYWYRQAAGRGLQLLFYSVGIGQISSEVPQNLSASRPQDRQFILSSKKLLLSDSGFYLCAWARQGLSTDTQYFGPGTRLTVL.